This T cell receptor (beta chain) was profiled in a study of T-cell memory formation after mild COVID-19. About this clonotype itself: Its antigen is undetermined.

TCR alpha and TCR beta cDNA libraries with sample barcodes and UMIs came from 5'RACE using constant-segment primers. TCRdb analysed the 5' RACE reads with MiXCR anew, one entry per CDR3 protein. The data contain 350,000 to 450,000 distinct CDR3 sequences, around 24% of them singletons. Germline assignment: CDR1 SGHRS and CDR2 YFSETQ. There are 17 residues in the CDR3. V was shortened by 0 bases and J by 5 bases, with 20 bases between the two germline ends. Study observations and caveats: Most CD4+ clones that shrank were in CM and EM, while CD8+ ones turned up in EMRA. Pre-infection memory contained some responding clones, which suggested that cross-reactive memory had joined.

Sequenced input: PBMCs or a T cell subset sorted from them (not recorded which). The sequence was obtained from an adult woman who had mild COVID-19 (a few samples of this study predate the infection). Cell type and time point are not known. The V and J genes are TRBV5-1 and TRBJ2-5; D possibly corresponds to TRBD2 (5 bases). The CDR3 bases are TGCGCCAGCAGCTTGGCCAGGATGGATTTGGGCGGGGAGACCCAGTACTTC. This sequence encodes CASSLARMDLGGETQYF.